This T cell receptor beta chain was obtained from a study of cytomegalovirus exposure and HLA in healthy donors. Findings and limits, study-wide: In vitro assays verified that a few CMV-associated chains recognized CMV antigens specifically. TCR clusters originating in the first cohort tended to co-occur in the 110 or so validation repertoires, according to a later analysis. Despite most TCR sequences being rare, some public TCRs occurred in many donors. The authors enumerated over 150 TCR beta chains as linked to cytomegalovirus.

Repertoires were generated with immunoSEQ multiplex PCR, while TCRdb's copy carries only in-frame clones and drops some. The table records under 200,000 clones, 89% of them present only once. On this clone itself: Its specificity is unknown.

This TCR was recovered from a man aged 18-30 years in good health and CMV-seropositive. The sequencing input was PBMCs.

The CDR3 sequence is CASSEQGAGNTIYF. CDR3 bases: TGTGCCAGTAGCGAACAGGGGGCTGGAAACACCATATATTTT. This chain connects TRBV19 to TRBJ1-3, with 8 positions matching TRBD1. CDR1 and CDR2 (germline): LNHDA, SQIVND (reference sequence). The CDR3 is made up of 14 amino acids. V lost 6 bases to trimming and J lost 2 bases; unmatched junction nucleotides: 3.